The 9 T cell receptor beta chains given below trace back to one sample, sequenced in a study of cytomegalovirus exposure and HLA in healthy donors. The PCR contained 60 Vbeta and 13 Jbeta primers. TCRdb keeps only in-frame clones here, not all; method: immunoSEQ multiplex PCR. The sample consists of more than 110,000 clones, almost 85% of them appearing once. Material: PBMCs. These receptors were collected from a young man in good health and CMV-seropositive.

The CDR3 DNA sequence: TGCGCCAGCAGCCAAGATCAGGTCGACTATGGCTACACCTTC. The encoded protein is CASSQDQVDYGYTF. The chain links TRBV4-1 to TRBJ1-2; D call uncertain. Deletions cut 0 bases from V and 3 bases from J, with 8 bases between. Per the germline V gene, CDR1 is MGHRA and CDR2 is YSYEKL. The CDR3 loop spans 14 amino acids.

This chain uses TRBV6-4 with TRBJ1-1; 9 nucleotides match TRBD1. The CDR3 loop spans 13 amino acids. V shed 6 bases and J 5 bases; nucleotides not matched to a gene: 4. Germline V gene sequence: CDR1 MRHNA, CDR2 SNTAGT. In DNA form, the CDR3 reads TGTGCCAGCAGAAAGACAGGGGGTACTGAAGCTTTCTTT. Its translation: CASRKTGGTEAFF.

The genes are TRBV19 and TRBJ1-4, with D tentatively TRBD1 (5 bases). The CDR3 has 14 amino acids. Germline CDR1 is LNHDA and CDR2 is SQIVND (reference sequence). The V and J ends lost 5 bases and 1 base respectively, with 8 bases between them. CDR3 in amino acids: CASSPDRTNEKLFF. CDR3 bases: TGTGCCAGTAGTCCAGACAGAACTAATGAAAAACTGTTTTTT.

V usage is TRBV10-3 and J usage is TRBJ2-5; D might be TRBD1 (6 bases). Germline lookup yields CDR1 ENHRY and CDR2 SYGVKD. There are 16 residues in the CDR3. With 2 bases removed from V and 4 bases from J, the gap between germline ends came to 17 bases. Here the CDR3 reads CAISEGQGNILETQYF. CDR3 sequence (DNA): TGTGCCATCAGTGAGGGGCAGGGGAATATATTAGAGACCCAGTACTTC.

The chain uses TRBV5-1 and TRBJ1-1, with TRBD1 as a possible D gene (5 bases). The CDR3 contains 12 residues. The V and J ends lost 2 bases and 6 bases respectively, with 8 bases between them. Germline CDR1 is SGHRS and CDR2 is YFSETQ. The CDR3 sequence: CASSFTGAEAFF. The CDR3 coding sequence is TGCGCCAGCAGCTTCACGGGGGCTGAAGCTTTCTTT.

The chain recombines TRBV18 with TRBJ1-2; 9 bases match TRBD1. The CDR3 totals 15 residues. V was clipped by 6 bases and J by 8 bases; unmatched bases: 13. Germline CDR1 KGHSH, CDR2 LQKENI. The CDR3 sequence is CASSQAGTGLNGYTF. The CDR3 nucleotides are TGTGCCAGCTCTCAAGCCGGGACAGGGTTAAACGGCTACACCTTC.

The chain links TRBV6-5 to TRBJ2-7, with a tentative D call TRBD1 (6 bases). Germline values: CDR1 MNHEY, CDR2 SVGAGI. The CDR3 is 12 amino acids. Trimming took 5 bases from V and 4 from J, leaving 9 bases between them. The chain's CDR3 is CASSPTGYEQYF. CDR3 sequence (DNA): TGTGCCAGCAGTCCGACAGGTTACGAGCAGTACTTC.

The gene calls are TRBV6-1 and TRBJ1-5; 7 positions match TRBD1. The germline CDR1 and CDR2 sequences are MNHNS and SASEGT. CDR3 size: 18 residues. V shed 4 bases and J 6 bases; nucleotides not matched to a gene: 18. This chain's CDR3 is CASSVSIYGTVGSQPQHF. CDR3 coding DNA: TGTGCCAGCAGTGTATCAATTTACGGGACAGTTGGCAGTCAGCCCCAGCATTTT.

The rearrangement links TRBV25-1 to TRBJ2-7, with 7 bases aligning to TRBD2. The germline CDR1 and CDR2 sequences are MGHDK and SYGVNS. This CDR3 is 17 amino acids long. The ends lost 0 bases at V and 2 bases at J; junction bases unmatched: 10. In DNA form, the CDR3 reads TGTGCCAGCAGTGAATATATGACGGGGGGACCTGCCTACGAGCAGTACTTC. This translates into CASSEYMTGGPAYEQYF.